Listed below are T cell receptor beta chains from one sample, sequenced in a study of blood T cell repertoires in COVID-19. Assay: immunoSEQ multiplex PCR; the TCRdb copy retains only in-frame clones and omits some. This table holds around 100,000 clones, 80% to 95% found once. Sequenced input: peripheral blood. These receptors all stem from a man younger than 35 with acute or convalescent COVID-19. Both conserved end residues are part of each CDR3. Fields, in order: D gene, V gene, J gene, clone size, CDR3 DNA, CDR3 protein. D genes are given only for firm matches. A row's size may be missing; if present it is once, few, many or a size class.

d_call: TRBD1
v_call: TRBV7-9
j_call: TRBJ1-5
clone_size: .
cdr3_nt: TGTGCCAGCAGCCGGGAAACCGGGACAGGGTTTGTTAGCAATCAGCCCCAGCATTTT
cdr3_aa: CASSRETGTGFVSNQPQHF

d_call: .
v_call: TRBV30
j_call: TRBJ2-7
clone_size: .
cdr3_nt: TGTGCCTGGAGTATGGACAGCTCCTACGAGCAGTACTTC
cdr3_aa: CAWSMDSSYEQYF

d_call: TRBD2
v_call: TRBV7-9
j_call: TRBJ2-3
clone_size: .
cdr3_nt: TGTGCCAGCAGATTACTGGCTAGCGGGCACACAGATACGCAGTATTTT
cdr3_aa: CASRLLASGHTDTQYF

d_call: TRBD1
v_call: TRBV19
j_call: TRBJ2-7
clone_size: .
cdr3_nt: TGTGCCAGTAGTTCCGGGACAGGCTGGATGGGGGAGCAGTACTTC
cdr3_aa: CASSSGTGWMGEQYF

d_call: .
v_call: TRBV18
j_call: TRBJ1-2
clone_size: .
cdr3_nt: TGTGCCAGCTCACCCTATGGAGGGGGGGACTATGGCTACACCTTC
cdr3_aa: CASSPYGGGDYGYTF

d_call: TRBD2
v_call: TRBV4-2
j_call: TRBJ2-1
clone_size: .
cdr3_nt: TGTGCCAGCAGCCATTTCTTAGCGGGAGGGATGAGCAATGAGCAGTTCTTC
cdr3_aa: CASSHFLAGGMSNEQFF

d_call: .
v_call: TRBV4-1
j_call: TRBJ1-5
clone_size: .
cdr3_nt: TGCGCCAGCAGCCAAGTACAGGACGGTTTAAGATATAAGAGGCCCCAGCATTTT
cdr3_aa: CASSQVQDGLRYKRPQHF

d_call: TRBD1
v_call: TRBV27
j_call: TRBJ1-4
clone_size: .
cdr3_nt: TGTGCCAGCAGTCCAGGGACAGGCGAAAAACTGTTTTTT
cdr3_aa: CASSPGTGEKLFF

d_call: .
v_call: TRBV29-1
j_call: TRBJ1-2
clone_size: .
cdr3_nt: TGCAGCGTACCCGACGGTGCAGGCTATGGCTACACCTTC
cdr3_aa: CSVPDGAGYGYTF

d_call: TRBD2
v_call: TRBV28
j_call: TRBJ2-5
clone_size: .
cdr3_nt: TGTGCCAGCACTGGAGTGAGACTAGCGGATGGAGAGACCCAGTACTTC
cdr3_aa: CASTGVRLADGETQYF

d_call: .
v_call: TRBV4-1
j_call: TRBJ1-5
clone_size: few
cdr3_nt: TGCGCCAGCAGCCAAGATGGCCAGTTCAATCAGCCCCAGCATTTT
cdr3_aa: CASSQDGQFNQPQHF

d_call: .
v_call: TRBV6-6
j_call: TRBJ1-5
clone_size: .
cdr3_nt: TGTGCCAGCAACCAGGGTCTTGGCAATCAGCCCCAGCATTTT
cdr3_aa: CASNQGLGNQPQHF

d_call: TRBD1
v_call: TRBV5-4
j_call: TRBJ1-6
clone_size: .
cdr3_nt: TGTGCCAGCAGCACCGGGACAGCTCCTAATTCACCCCTCCACTTT
cdr3_aa: CASSTGTAPNSPLHF

d_call: .
v_call: TRBV5-4
j_call: TRBJ1-1
clone_size: .
cdr3_nt: TGTGCCAGCAGCCTAGGAAGTATAGAAGCTTTCTTT
cdr3_aa: CASSLGSIEAFF

d_call: TRBD1
v_call: TRBV2
j_call: TRBJ1-5
clone_size: .
cdr3_nt: TGTGCCAGCAGTTTACAGACAGGGGCTTTCCAGCCCCAGCATTTT
cdr3_aa: CASSLQTGAFQPQHF

d_call: .
v_call: TRBV9
j_call: TRBJ1-4
clone_size: .
cdr3_nt: TGTGCCAGCAGCCAAGAGAGGGCAAATGAAAAACTGTTTTTT
cdr3_aa: CASSQERANEKLFF

d_call: .
v_call: TRBV12-5
j_call: TRBJ2-1
clone_size: .
cdr3_nt: TGTGCTAGTGGTTTGGTAATGCAGGCGGGGAATGAGCAGTTCTTC
cdr3_aa: CASGLVMQAGNEQFF

d_call: TRBD1
v_call: TRBV18
j_call: TRBJ1-2
clone_size: .
cdr3_nt: TGTGCCAGCTCACCTCTCAGACCGGGACAGGGGGCGCCTAACTATGGCTACACCTTC
cdr3_aa: CASSPLRPGQGAPNYGYTF

d_call: .
v_call: TRBV7-2
j_call: TRBJ1-6
clone_size: .
cdr3_nt: TGTGCCAGCAGCTTAAGGGGGTTATATAATTCACCCCTCCACTTT
cdr3_aa: CASSLRGLYNSPLHF

d_call: .
v_call: TRBV7-2
j_call: TRBJ2-7
clone_size: .
cdr3_nt: TGTGCCAGCAGCATGCGATCTTTAGCCTACGAGCAGTACTTC
cdr3_aa: CASSMRSLAYEQYF

d_call: TRBD2
v_call: TRBV5-1
j_call: TRBJ2-1
clone_size: .
cdr3_nt: TGCGCCAGCAGCTTGTCCCCCCCGGGACTAGCGGGGAATGAGCAATTCTTC
cdr3_aa: CASSLSPPGLAGNEQFF

d_call: TRBD2
v_call: TRBV19
j_call: TRBJ2-3
clone_size: .
cdr3_nt: TGTGCCAGTGCCGCCTGGCGGGAGTTGGATACGCAGTATTTT
cdr3_aa: CASAAWRELDTQYF

d_call: TRBD1
v_call: TRBV10-3
j_call: TRBJ2-7
clone_size: .
cdr3_nt: TGTGCCATCAGTTCCGGACAGGGATCGTCCGAGCAGTACTTC
cdr3_aa: CAISSGQGSSEQYF

d_call: .
v_call: TRBV19
j_call: TRBJ1-1
clone_size: .
cdr3_nt: TGTGCCAGTAGTATAGTTCATAGACACCTGAACACTGAAGCTTTCTTT
cdr3_aa: CASSIVHRHLNTEAFF

d_call: TRBD1
v_call: TRBV24-1
j_call: TRBJ2-7
clone_size: .
cdr3_nt: TGTGCCACCAGTGATGGGACAGGAGCTTGGGGAGACGAGCAGTACTTC
cdr3_aa: CATSDGTGAWGDEQYF

d_call: TRBD1
v_call: TRBV4-1
j_call: TRBJ1-3
clone_size: .
cdr3_nt: TGCGCCAGCAGCCTATACGGGACAGGGATCCATTTT
cdr3_aa: CASSLYGTGIHF

d_call: .
v_call: TRBV2
j_call: TRBJ1-1
clone_size: .
cdr3_nt: TGTGCCAGCAGTGACTACGGGGGGAACACTGAAGCTTTCTTT
cdr3_aa: CASSDYGGNTEAFF

d_call: TRBD1
v_call: TRBV5-1
j_call: TRBJ2-7
clone_size: .
cdr3_nt: TGCGCCAGCAGGGATGGACAGGGGCTATCCTACGAGCAGTACTTC
cdr3_aa: CASRDGQGLSYEQYF

d_call: .
v_call: TRBV19
j_call: TRBJ1-1
clone_size: .
cdr3_nt: TGTGCCAGTAGTATGAGTAGGAACACTGAAGCTTTCTTT
cdr3_aa: CASSMSRNTEAFF

d_call: .
v_call: TRBV5-1
j_call: TRBJ1-4
clone_size: .
cdr3_nt: TGCGCCAGCAGGCTGGGAGAACCCAGTGAAAAACTGTTTTTT
cdr3_aa: CASRLGEPSEKLFF

d_call: .
v_call: TRBV7-5
j_call: TRBJ2-6
clone_size: .
cdr3_nt: TGTGTCAGAAGCTTAATCCGGCCGGGACAGGGAATCTCTGGGGCCAACGTCCTGACTTTC
cdr3_aa: CVRSLIRPGQGISGANVLTF

d_call: TRBD1
v_call: TRBV5-5
j_call: TRBJ2-2
clone_size: .
cdr3_nt: TGTGCCAGCAGCCGCGGACAGGGTATAGCCGGGGAGCTGTTTTTT
cdr3_aa: CASSRGQGIAGELFF

d_call: TRBD1
v_call: TRBV5-1
j_call: TRBJ1-4
clone_size: .
cdr3_nt: TGCGCCAGCAGCTCTTCAGGGGGTATTTGGGAAAAACTGTTTTTT
cdr3_aa: CASSSSGGIWEKLFF

d_call: TRBD2
v_call: TRBV5-6
j_call: TRBJ2-5
clone_size: .
cdr3_nt: TGTGCCAGCATCAACTATGTTAGCGGGAGATTTGAGACCCAGTACTTC
cdr3_aa: CASINYVSGRFETQYF

d_call: .
v_call: TRBV11-2
j_call: TRBJ2-5
clone_size: .
cdr3_nt: TGTGCCAGCAGCAATTTCAACGGGCAAGAGACCCAGTACTTC
cdr3_aa: CASSNFNGQETQYF

d_call: TRBD2
v_call: TRBV4-1
j_call: TRBJ2-2
clone_size: .
cdr3_nt: TGCGCCAGCAGCCAAGAGGTAGCGGGGGGCCCGGGCGGGGAGCTGTTTTTT
cdr3_aa: CASSQEVAGGPGGELFF

d_call: TRBD1
v_call: TRBV4-1
j_call: TRBJ1-1
clone_size: .
cdr3_nt: TGCGCCAGCAGCCAGATTAAACTCCGGGACAGGGGGGCTGAAGCTTTCTTT
cdr3_aa: CASSQIKLRDRGAEAFF

d_call: TRBD1
v_call: TRBV27
j_call: TRBJ1-4
clone_size: .
cdr3_nt: TGTGCCAGCAGTCGCTACCAGGGACAGGGGGAAGAAAAACTGTTTTTT
cdr3_aa: CASSRYQGQGEEKLFF

d_call: .
v_call: TRBV24-1
j_call: TRBJ2-7
clone_size: .
cdr3_nt: TGTGCCACCAGTGACACAGGCTACGAGCAGTACTTC
cdr3_aa: CATSDTGYEQYF

d_call: TRBD2
v_call: TRBV30
j_call: TRBJ2-7
clone_size: .
cdr3_nt: TGTGCCTGGATCCAGCGGGGGGAACACTACGAGCAGTACTTC
cdr3_aa: CAWIQRGEHYEQYF

d_call: .
v_call: TRBV19
j_call: TRBJ2-2
clone_size: .
cdr3_nt: TGTGCCAGTAGGAGGGACACCGGGGAGCTGTTTTTT
cdr3_aa: CASRRDTGELFF

d_call: TRBD2
v_call: TRBV19
j_call: TRBJ2-7
clone_size: .
cdr3_nt: TGTGCCAGTAGTACCCGACTAGCGGCCTGGAGCTCCTACGAGCAGTACTTC
cdr3_aa: CASSTRLAAWSSYEQYF

d_call: TRBD1
v_call: TRBV5-1
j_call: TRBJ1-3
clone_size: few
cdr3_nt: TGCGCCAGCAGCGTATGGACAGGGATAGGGAACACCATATATTTT
cdr3_aa: CASSVWTGIGNTIYF

d_call: .
v_call: TRBV15
j_call: TRBJ2-1
clone_size: .
cdr3_nt: TGTGCCACCAGCAGACAAGGGGGCAATGAGCAGTTCTTC
cdr3_aa: CATSRQGGNEQFF

d_call: .
v_call: TRBV6-5
j_call: TRBJ1-5
clone_size: .
cdr3_nt: TGTGCCAGCAGAGAGCCCGCGCCCGGTCAGCCCCAGCATTTT
cdr3_aa: CASREPAPGQPQHF

d_call: TRBD1
v_call: TRBV7-9
j_call: TRBJ1-2
clone_size: .
cdr3_nt: TGTGCCAGCAGCTCGCCGGGGGACAGGGACTATGGCTACACCTTC
cdr3_aa: CASSSPGDRDYGYTF

d_call: .
v_call: TRBV2
j_call: TRBJ1-1
clone_size: .
cdr3_nt: TGTGCCAGCAGTGAAGTGGGTGAGGGCACTGAAGCTTTCTTT
cdr3_aa: CASSEVGEGTEAFF

d_call: TRBD1
v_call: TRBV19
j_call: TRBJ2-5
clone_size: .
cdr3_nt: TGTGCCAGTAGAGACAGGGGTAATGGAGGGGAGACCCAGTACTTC
cdr3_aa: CASRDRGNGGETQYF

d_call: TRBD1
v_call: TRBV4-1
j_call: TRBJ2-7
clone_size: .
cdr3_nt: TGCGCCAGCAGCCAAGATGAGGTCGGGACAGCCTACGAGCAGTACTTC
cdr3_aa: CASSQDEVGTAYEQYF

d_call: TRBD2
v_call: TRBV6-5
j_call: TRBJ2-1
clone_size: once
cdr3_nt: TGTGCCAGCAGTTCCCTTGCGGGAGCAAGTGAGCAGTTCTTC
cdr3_aa: CASSSLAGASEQFF

d_call: .
v_call: TRBV6-2/TRBV6-3
j_call: TRBJ2-5
clone_size: .
cdr3_nt: TGTGCCAGCAGTCGCCTTCCTTCAGGGGCCCAAGAGACCCAGTACTTC
cdr3_aa: CASSRLPSGAQETQYF

d_call: .
v_call: TRBV19
j_call: TRBJ2-3
clone_size: .
cdr3_nt: TGTGCCAGTAGTACCTACACAGCAGATACGCAGTATTTT
cdr3_aa: CASSTYTADTQYF

d_call: TRBD2
v_call: TRBV6-4
j_call: TRBJ2-1
clone_size: .
cdr3_nt: TGTGCCAGCAGTACGACTAGCGGGGCCTACAATGAGCAGTTCTTC
cdr3_aa: CASSTTSGAYNEQFF

d_call: TRBD1
v_call: TRBV19
j_call: TRBJ1-2
clone_size: .
cdr3_nt: TGTGCCAGTAGGGATGGGACAGGGGACTATGGCTACACCTTC
cdr3_aa: CASRDGTGDYGYTF